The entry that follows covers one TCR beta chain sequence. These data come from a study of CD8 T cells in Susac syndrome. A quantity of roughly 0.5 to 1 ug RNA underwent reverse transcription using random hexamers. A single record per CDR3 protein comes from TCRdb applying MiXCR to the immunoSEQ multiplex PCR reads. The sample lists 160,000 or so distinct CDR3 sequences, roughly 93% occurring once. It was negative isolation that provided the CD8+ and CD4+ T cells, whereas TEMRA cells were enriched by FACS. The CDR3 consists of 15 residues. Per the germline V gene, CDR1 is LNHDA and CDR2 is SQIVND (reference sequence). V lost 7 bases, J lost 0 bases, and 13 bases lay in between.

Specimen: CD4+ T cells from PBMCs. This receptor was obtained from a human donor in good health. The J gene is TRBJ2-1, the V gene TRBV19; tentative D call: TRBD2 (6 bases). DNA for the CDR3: TGTGCCAGTACCCAGAGCGGGCGCTCCTACAATGAGCAGTTCTTC. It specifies CASTQSGRSYNEQFF.